This T cell receptor beta chain was found in a study of blood T cell repertoires in COVID-19. Clones were read by immunoSEQ multiplex PCR, and TCRdb kept only the in-frame ones, dropping some. There are around 430,000 clones in the sample; around 87% occur only once, and around 10% lies in the top ten. This clone was recorded only once. The same CDR3 can be traced to other DNA sequences in this sample. The CDR3 contains 14 residues. Germline loops: CDR1 LNHDA, CDR2 SQIVND (reference sequence). V lost 1 base to trimming and J lost 4 bases, with 8 bases between them. This receptor was obtained from a woman between 50 and 59 years old who had recovered from COVID-19. The sequencing sample was made of PBMCs or T cells enriched from blood (not recorded which). The chain has TRBV19 and TRBJ1-5; the D gene is possibly TRBD1 (6 bases). CDR3 DNA sequence: TGTGCCAGTAGTATAGGGCAGGGGAATCAGCCCCAGCATTTT. It is translated as CASSIGQGNQPQHF.